This entry lists 9 T cell receptor beta chains sequenced from one sample in a study of shared clonotypes between healthy human individuals. The data were produced by immunoSEQ multiplex PCR, yet TCRdb's version contains in-frame clones alone and is incomplete. The table lists 110,000 or so clones, about 70% of them singletons. Sequenced input: memory CD8+ T cells sorted from blood. As to subset: CD45RO+ cells pooled with CCR7-negative TemRA cells. All receptors come from a woman aged 25 to 45 in good health.

This chain uses TRBV27 with TRBJ2-3, with 9 bases identical to TRBD2. V shed 6 bases and J 4 bases; nucleotides not matched to a gene: 8. Germline-derived CDR1 and CDR2 are MNHEY and SMNVEV (reference sequence). CDR3 length equals 15 residues. The CDR3 DNA reads TGTGCCAGCAGGACTAGCGGCACCCCCCCAGATACGCAGTATTTT. Its translation is CASRTSGTPPDTQYF.

By share, this clone ranks as medium-sized. V is TRBV2 and J is TRBJ2-7; TRBD1 is a possible D gene (6 bases). With 7 bases removed from V and 3 bases from J, the gap between germline ends came to 19 bases. The CDR3 spans 15 residues. CDR1 and CDR2 from the germline V gene are SNHLY and FYNNEI. CDR3 in DNA: TGTGCCAGCACTCCTAGGGAACAGGGAAGCTACGAGCAGTACTTC. It codes for CASTPREQGSYEQYF.

The V gene is TRBV6-4, the J gene TRBJ2-7, with 12 nucleotides matching TRBD2. The length of the CDR3 is 20 residues. Germline loops: CDR1 MRHNA, CDR2 SNTAGT. V lost 4 bases, J lost 1 base, and 17 bases stayed unmatched. DNA for the CDR3: TGTGCCAGCAGTGCCCCCACCGGGACTAGCGGGTCTTCTCGATCCTACGAGCAGTACTTC. Its protein product is CASSAPTGTSGSSRSYEQYF.

This clone occurred once. One junction end does not reproduce the germline sequence, and a read error may be involved. The CDR3 region is CASSYSGLAGELFF. The CDR3 region has the DNA TGTGCCAGCAGTTACTCTGGGTTAGCCGGGGAGCTGTTTTTT. V and J are TRBV6-4 and TRBJ2-2, with unresolved D. The CDR3 sequence is 14 residues long. CDR1 and CDR2 (germline): MRHNA, SNTAGT.

The chain recombines TRBV10-3 with TRBJ1-2; TRBD1 aligns across 10 bases. The ends lost 6 bases at V and 4 bases at J; junction bases unmatched: 5. This CDR3 has 14 residues. Germline CDR1 reads ENHRY; CDR2 reads SYGVKD. CDR3 loop: CAIRTRQGAYGYTF. CDR3 bases: TGTGCCATCAGGACCCGACAGGGGGCCTATGGCTACACCTTC.

This clone was recorded only once. The J gene is TRBJ2-1, the V gene TRBV9, with D possibly being TRBD2 (6 bases). The CDR3 has 13 residues. Deletions cut 5 bases from V and 5 bases from J, with 11 bases between. Germline CDR1 reads SGDLS; CDR2 reads YYNGEE. This CDR3 reads CASSYSGNNEQFF. CDR3 DNA: TGTGCCAGCAGTTATAGCGGAAACAATGAGCAGTTCTTC.

This clone was seen once. The chain uses TRBV18 and TRBJ2-7; no firm D call. CDR1 and CDR2 (germline): KGHSH, LQKENI. This CDR3 region has 13 residues. Trimming left V 3 bases short and J 2 bases short, with 8 bases between. The CDR3 protein is CASSPQNPYEQYF. The DNA for the CDR3 is TGTGCCAGCTCACCGCAAAACCCCTACGAGCAGTACTTC.

V usage is TRBV7-9 and J usage is TRBJ1-1; no definite D call. The V end lost 5 bases, the J end lost 1 base, and 11 bases lay between the germline ends. The germline V gene encodes CDR1 SEHNR and CDR2 FQNEAQ (reference sequence). The CDR3 totals 14 residues. This chain's CDR3 is CASSKGSGNTEAFF. The CDR3 DNA sequence: TGTGCCAGCAGCAAAGGATCAGGGAACACTGAAGCTTTCTTT.

V and J are TRBV7-9 and TRBJ2-1; possibly TRBD2 for D (5 bases). The germline V gene encodes CDR1 SEHNR and CDR2 FQNEAQ (reference sequence). CDR3 length: 16 amino acids. V lost 2 bases to trimming and J lost 7 bases, with 18 bases between them. CDR3 coding DNA: TGTGCCAGCAGCTTACCGACTGGGAGAAGCCCGAATGAGCAGTTCTTC. It codes for CASSLPTGRSPNEQFF.